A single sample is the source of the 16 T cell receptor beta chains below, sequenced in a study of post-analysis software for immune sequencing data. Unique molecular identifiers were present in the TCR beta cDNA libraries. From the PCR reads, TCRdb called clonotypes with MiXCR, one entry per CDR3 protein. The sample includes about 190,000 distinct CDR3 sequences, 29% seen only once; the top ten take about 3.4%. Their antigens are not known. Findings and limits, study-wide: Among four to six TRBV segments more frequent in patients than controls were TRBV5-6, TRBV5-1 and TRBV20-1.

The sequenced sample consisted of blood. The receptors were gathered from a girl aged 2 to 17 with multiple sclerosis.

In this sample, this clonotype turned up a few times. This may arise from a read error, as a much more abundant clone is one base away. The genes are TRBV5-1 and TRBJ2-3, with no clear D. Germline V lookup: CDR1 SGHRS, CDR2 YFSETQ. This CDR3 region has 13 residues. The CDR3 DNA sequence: TGCGCCAGCAGCAGGGATAGCACAGATGCGCAGTATTTT. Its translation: CASSRDSTDAQYF.

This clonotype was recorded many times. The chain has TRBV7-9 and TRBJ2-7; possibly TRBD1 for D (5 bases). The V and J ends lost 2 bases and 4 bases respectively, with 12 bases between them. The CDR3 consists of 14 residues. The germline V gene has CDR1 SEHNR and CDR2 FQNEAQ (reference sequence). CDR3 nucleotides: TGTGCCAGCAGCTTAAAAAAACAGGCTTACGAGCAGTACTTC. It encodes CASSLKKQAYEQYF.

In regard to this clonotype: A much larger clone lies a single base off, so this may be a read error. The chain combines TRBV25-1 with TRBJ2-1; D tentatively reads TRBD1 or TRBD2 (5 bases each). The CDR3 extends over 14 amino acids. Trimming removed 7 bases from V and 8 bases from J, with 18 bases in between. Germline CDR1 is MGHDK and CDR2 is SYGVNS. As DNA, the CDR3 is TGTGCCAGCAAAAGTCCAGGGAAGGGAGATGAGCAGTTCTTC. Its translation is CASKSPGKGDEQFF.

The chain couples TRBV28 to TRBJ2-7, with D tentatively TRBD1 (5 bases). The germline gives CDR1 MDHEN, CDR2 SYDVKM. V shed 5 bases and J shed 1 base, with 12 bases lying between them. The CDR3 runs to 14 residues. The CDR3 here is CASSSPRQSYEQYF. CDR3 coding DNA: TGTGCCAGCAGTAGCCCCAGACAGTCCTACGAGCAGTACTTC.

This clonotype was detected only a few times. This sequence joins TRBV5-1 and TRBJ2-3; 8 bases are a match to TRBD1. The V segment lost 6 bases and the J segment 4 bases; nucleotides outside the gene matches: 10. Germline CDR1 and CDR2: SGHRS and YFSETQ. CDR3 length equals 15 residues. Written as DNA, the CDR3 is TGCGCCAGCACATCGACAGGGGTGATGGCAGATACGCAGTATTTT. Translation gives CASTSTGVMADTQYF.

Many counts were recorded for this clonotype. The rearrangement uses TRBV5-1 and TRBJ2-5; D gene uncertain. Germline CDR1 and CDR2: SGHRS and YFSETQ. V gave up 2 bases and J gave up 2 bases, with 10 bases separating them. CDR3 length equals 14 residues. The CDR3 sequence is CASSLQRVQETQYF. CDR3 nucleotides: TGCGCCAGCAGCTTACAGAGAGTGCAAGAGACCCAGTACTTC.

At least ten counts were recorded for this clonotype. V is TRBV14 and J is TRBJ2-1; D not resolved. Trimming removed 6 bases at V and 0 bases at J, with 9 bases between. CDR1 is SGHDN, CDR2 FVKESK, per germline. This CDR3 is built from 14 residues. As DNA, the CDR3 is TGTGCCAGCAGGCCTGGGAACTCCTACAATGAGCAGTTCTTC. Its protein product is CASRPGNSYNEQFF.

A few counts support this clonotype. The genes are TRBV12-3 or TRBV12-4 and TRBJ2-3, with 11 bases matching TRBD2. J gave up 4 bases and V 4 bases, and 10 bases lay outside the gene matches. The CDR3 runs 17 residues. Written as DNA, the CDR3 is TGTGCCAGCAGTTCGAACCAACTAGCGGGAGTCCCAGATACGCAGTATTTT. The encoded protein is CASSSNQLAGVPDTQYF.

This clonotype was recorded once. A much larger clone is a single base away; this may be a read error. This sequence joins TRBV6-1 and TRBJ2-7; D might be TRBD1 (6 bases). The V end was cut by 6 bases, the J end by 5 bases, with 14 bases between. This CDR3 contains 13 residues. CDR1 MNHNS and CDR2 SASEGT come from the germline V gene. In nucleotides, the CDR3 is TGTGCCAGCAGGCCGACAGGTAGGGACGAGCAGTACTTC. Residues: CASRPTGRDEQYF.

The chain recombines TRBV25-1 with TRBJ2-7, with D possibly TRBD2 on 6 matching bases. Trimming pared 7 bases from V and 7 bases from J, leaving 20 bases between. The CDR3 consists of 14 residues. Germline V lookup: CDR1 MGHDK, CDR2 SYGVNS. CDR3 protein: CASTPVRPAGEQYF. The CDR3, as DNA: TGTGCCAGCACCCCGGTTCGACCGGCGGGGGAGCAGTACTTC.

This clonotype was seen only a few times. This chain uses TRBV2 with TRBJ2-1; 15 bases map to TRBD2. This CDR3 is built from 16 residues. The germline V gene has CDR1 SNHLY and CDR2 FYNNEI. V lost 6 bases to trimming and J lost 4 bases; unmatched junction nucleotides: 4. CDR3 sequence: CASRRGLAGGYNEQFF. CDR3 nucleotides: TGTGCCAGCAGGAGGGGACTAGCGGGAGGTTACAATGAGCAGTTCTTC. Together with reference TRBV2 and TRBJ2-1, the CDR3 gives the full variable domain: EPEVTQTPSHQVTQMGQEVILRCVPISNHLYFYWYRQILGQKVEFLVSFYNNEISEKSEIFDDQFSVERPDGSNFTLKIRSTKLEDSAMYFCASRRGLAGGYNEQFFGPGTRLTVL.

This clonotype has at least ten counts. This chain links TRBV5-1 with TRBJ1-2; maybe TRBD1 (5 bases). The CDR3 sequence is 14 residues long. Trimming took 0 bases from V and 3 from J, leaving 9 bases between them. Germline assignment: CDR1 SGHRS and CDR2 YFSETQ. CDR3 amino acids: CASSLAGNDYGYTF. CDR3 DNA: TGCGCCAGCAGCTTGGCAGGGAACGACTATGGCTACACCTTC.

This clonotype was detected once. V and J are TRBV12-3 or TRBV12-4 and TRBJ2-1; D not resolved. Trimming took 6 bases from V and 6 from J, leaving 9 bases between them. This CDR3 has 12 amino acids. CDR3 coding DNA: TGTGCCAGCAGCACCATTCCCAATGAGCAGTTCTTC. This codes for CASSTIPNEQFF.

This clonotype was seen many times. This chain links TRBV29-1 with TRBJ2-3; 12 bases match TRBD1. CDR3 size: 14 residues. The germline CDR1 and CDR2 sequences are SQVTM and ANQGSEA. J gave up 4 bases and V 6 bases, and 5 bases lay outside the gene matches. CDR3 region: CSVAGTGGPDTQYF. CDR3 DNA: TGCAGCGTCGCCGGGACAGGGGGCCCAGATACGCAGTATTTT.

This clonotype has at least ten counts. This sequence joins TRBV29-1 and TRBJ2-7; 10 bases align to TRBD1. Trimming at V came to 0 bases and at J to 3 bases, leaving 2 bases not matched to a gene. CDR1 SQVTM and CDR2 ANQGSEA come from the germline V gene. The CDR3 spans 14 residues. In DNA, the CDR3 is TGCAGCGTTGAAGAAGGGACAGGGGACTACGAGCAGTACTTC. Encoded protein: CSVEEGTGDYEQYF.

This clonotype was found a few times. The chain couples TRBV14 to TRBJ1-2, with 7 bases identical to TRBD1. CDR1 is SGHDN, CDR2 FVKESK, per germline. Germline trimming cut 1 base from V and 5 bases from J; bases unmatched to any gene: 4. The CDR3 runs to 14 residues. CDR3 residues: CASSQGQGAYGYTF. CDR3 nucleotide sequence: TGTGCCAGCAGCCAAGGACAGGGCGCATATGGCTACACCTTC.